The subject of this entry is one T cell receptor beta chain. Germline V lookup: CDR1 MNHNY, CDR2 SVGAGI (reference sequence). There are 17 residues in the CDR3. With 5 bases clipped from V and 3 bases from J, the junction kept 6 bases outside the gene matches. This sample is part of a study of blood T cell repertoires in COVID-19. Overall study: Samples came from the United States, Italy and Spain, spanning acute and convalescent COVID-19. PBMCs, B-cell-depleted T cells, or T cells provided the cDNA or gDNA that made up the material.

Authors' methods: For nucleated cells, counts were estimated from reference gene primer amplification. The protocol was immunoSEQ multiplex PCR, while the TCRdb copy is restricted to in-frame clones and leaves out a portion. D and trimming were read from the DNA, whereas the V and J calls and clone size are those reported in that table. The sample lists tens of thousands of clones, around 83% seen once, with 27% in the top ten. V usage is TRBV6-6 and J usage is TRBJ2-2, with 13 bases fitting TRBD2. This receptor was taken from a human donor in a cohort sampled during active COVID-19. Sequenced input: peripheral blood. The CDR3 spells CASSPRTSGGYTGELFF. CDR3 coding DNA: TGTGCCAGCAGTCCGCGGACTAGCGGGGGTTACACCGGGGAGCTGTTTTTT.